This T cell receptor beta chain emerged from a study of CXCR3-negative and CXCR3-positive naive CD8 T cells. Study-wide findings and caveats: More hydrophobic TRB CDR3s occurred in CXCR3-positive than in CXCR3-negative naive cells.

UMI labels and 5' RACE were used to prepare the TRB cDNA libraries. No DNA is given; TCRdb re-called the 5' RACE reads and lists each CDR3 protein once. The ten most abundant clones cover more than 0.45% of a sample with some 54,000 distinct CDR3 sequences. The CDR3 extends over 16 amino acids. CDR1 and CDR2 (germline): SGHDN, FVKESK. About this clonotype itself: What it binds is unknown.

V usage is TRBV14 and J usage is TRBJ2-1; TCRdb names TRBD1, which stays unverified in the absence of DNA. The sequence came from a human donor in good health. Some clones in this sample may be carry-over from other donors' samples. The source material was naive CXCR3+ CD8+ T cells from blood. The subset denotes: CD45RO-CCR7+CD27+CD95- naive CD8+ T cells expressing CXCR3 (TNR3+). The CDR3: CASSLPQGQSYNEQFF.